These T cell receptor beta chains were read from a single sample in a study of graft-versus-host responses after intestinal transplantation. Antigens of these TCRs are unknown. TCRdb keeps only in-frame clones here, not all; method: immunoSEQ multiplex PCR. The table lists approximately 90,000 clones, 93% of them singletons, with 2% in the top ten. Sequenced material: unstimulated CD8+ T cells sorted from spleen or lymph node cells, taken before intestinal transplant. Receptor source: a human donor who received an intestinal transplant. Both conserved end residues are part of each CDR3. A D gene is named only where the DNA matches it firmly. Clone size is not always given. Where it is, it says once, few, many or a class for expanded clones.

d_call | clone_size | j_call | v_call | cdr3_nt | cdr3_aa
. | . | TRBJ1-2 | TRBV6-5 | TGTGCCACCCTATCCGTGGTGGCAGGGGAGTATGGCTACACCTTC | CATLSVVAGEYGYTF
. | once | TRBJ2-7 | TRBV27 | TGTGCCAGCAGTTCCACAGGCCCCTACGAGCAGTACTTC | CASSSTGPYEQYF
. | once | TRBJ1-2 | TRBV5-8 | TGTGCCAGCAGCTTGGCGCCCGGGTTCGAAGGTGGCTACACCTTC | CASSLAPGFEGGYTF
TRBD1 | . | TRBJ1-1 | TRBV10-2 | TGCGCCGGCAGTGAGCCCTCTCGACAGGGAATGAACACTGAAGCTTTCTTT | CAGSEPSRQGMNTEAFF
TRBD1 | . | TRBJ1-4 | TRBV4-3 | TGCGCCAGCAGCCAAGATGATAGGGGGCTAAATGAAAAACTGTTTTTT | CASSQDDRGLNEKLFF
. | . | TRBJ1-1 | TRBV27 | TGTGCCAGCAACTTAGGGGGGGCGCAAACTGAAGCTTTCTTT | CASNLGGAQTEAFF
TRBD1 | . | TRBJ1-6 | TRBV11-2 | TGTGCCAGCAGCCTTGGGACAGTGAGCTCCTATAATTCACCCCTCCACTTT | CASSLGTVSSYNSPLHF
TRBD2 | . | TRBJ2-2 | TRBV28 | TGTGCCAGCAGCTTCCCAGGAGCGGGGGACACCGGGGAGCTGTTTTTT | CASSFPGAGDTGELFF
TRBD1 | once | TRBJ2-3 | TRBV7-9 | TGTGCCAGCAGCTTCCCGGACAGGGGGCTAACCCTGAGCACAGATACGCAGTATTTT | CASSFPDRGLTLSTDTQYF
. | . | TRBJ1-3 | TRBV11-3 | TGTGCCAGCAGCTTAGTCGCAGGGACTGGAAACACCATATATTTT | CASSLVAGTGNTIYF
. | . | TRBJ1-1 | TRBV5-1 | TGCGCCAGCAGCTTAGGGGGAGGGACTGAAGCTTTCTTT | CASSLGGGTEAFF
. | . | TRBJ2-7 | TRBV7-5 | TGTGCCAGAAGCCATGGAGCTTGGCCCAGCCCCTACGAGCAGTACTTC | CARSHGAWPSPYEQYF
. | . | TRBJ2-7 | TRBV6-5 | TGTGCCAGCAGTCAATCAGGGGGGTGGTACGAGCAGTACTTC | CASSQSGGWYEQYF
TRBD2 | . | TRBJ2-3 | TRBV5-8 | TGTGCCAGCAGCTCGACTAGCTTTAGCACAGATACGCAGTATTTT | CASSSTSFSTDTQYF
. | . | TRBJ2-3 | TRBV7-9 | TGTGCCAGCAGCTTAGGGACAGGCACAGATACGCAGTATTTT | CASSLGTGTDTQYF
. | . | TRBJ1-2 | TRBV7-9 | TGTGCCAGCAGCCAGGACAGCCATGGCTACACCTTC | CASSQDSHGYTF
TRBD1 | once | TRBJ2-7 | TRBV27 | TGTGCCAGCAGTGCCACTCCGGGACAGGGGGCCTACGAGCAGTACTTC | CASSATPGQGAYEQYF
TRBD1 | . | TRBJ2-2 | TRBV2 | TGTGCCAGCAGGGACGCCGGGACAGGGACCACCGGGGAGCTGTTTTTT | CASRDAGTGTTGELFF
. | . | TRBJ2-7 | TRBV27 | TGTGCCAGCAGTTTATCCGCAGGTTACGAGCAGTACTTC | CASSLSAGYEQYF
. | . | TRBJ2-3 | TRBV7-2 | TGTGCCAGCAGCCCCCGTGTGGATACGCAGTATTTT | CASSPRVDTQYF
TRBD2 | . | TRBJ2-5 | TRBV7-2 | TGTGCCAGCAGCTTAGAGATTAGAGGGAGGGACCAGTACTTC | CASSLEIRGRDQYF
TRBD2 | . | TRBJ2-3 | TRBV7-9 | TGTGCCAGCAGCTTTCCGGGGGGACCCCGCACAGATACGCAGTATTTT | CASSFPGGPRTDTQYF
. | . | TRBJ1-2 | TRBV29-1 | TGCAGCGTCCCCGGCGGGATCTATGGCTACACCTTC | CSVPGGIYGYTF
. | once | TRBJ1-2 | TRBV29-1 | TGCAGCGTTGAAAGCCGGGGTTGGGGCTACACCTTC | CSVESRGWGYTF
. | . | TRBJ2-3 | TRBV29-1 | TGCAGCGCGTGGGGGGACGGGACAGATACGCAGTATTTT | CSAWGDGTDTQYF
. | . | TRBJ2-1 | TRBV11-2 | TGTGCCAGCAGCTTAGGAAGGGCGGGCTTTCTGTCGGATGAGCAGTTCTTC | CASSLGRAGFLSDEQFF